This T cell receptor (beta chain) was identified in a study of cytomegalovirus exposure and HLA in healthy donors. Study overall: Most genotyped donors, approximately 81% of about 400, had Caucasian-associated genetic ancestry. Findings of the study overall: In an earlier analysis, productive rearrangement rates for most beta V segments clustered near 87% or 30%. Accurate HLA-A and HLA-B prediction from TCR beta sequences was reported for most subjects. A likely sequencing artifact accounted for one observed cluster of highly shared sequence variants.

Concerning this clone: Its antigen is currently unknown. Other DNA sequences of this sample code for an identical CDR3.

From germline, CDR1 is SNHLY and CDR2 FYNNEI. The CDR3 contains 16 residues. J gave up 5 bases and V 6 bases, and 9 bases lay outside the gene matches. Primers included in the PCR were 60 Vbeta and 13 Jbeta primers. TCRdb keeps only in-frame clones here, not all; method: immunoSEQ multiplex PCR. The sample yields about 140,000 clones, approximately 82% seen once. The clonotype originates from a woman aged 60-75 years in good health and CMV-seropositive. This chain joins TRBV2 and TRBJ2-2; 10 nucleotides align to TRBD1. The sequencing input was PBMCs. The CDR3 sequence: CASSAMWGQGTGELFF. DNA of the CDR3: TGTGCCAGCAGCGCAATGTGGGGACAGGGGACCGGGGAGCTGTTTTTT.